The rows below give T cell receptor beta chains drawn from one sample of a study of T cell responses to AZD1222 COVID-19 vaccine. Only in-frame clones appear in the TCRdb table, and some are missing; sequencing was by immunoSEQ multiplex PCR. The table lists over 95,000 clones, 70% to 90% of them singletons. Sequencing used peripheral blood, obtained on day 0 of AZD1222 vaccination. Receptor source: an adult in good health. Each CDR3 is given with its conserved first and last residue. The order of the fields is clone size, D gene, J gene, V gene, CDR3 DNA, CDR3 protein. D genes are given only for firm matches. Some rows have no size entry. The others give once, few or many, or a class for an expanded clone.

few	-	TRBJ1-2	TRBV7-2	TGTGCCAGCAGCTTACTCTATCCCTTC	CASSLLYPF
-	-	TRBJ1-1	TRBV6-5	TGTGCCAGCAGTTTCCCTACGGGGAGCACTGAAGCTTTCTTT	CASSFPTGSTEAFF
-	-	TRBJ1-2	TRBV24-1	TGTGCCACCAGTGAGCGGCAGTATTCCTTC	CATSERQYSF
-	TRBD2	TRBJ2-1	TRBV4-1	TGCGCCAGCAGCCAAGAGACTAGCGCCTACAATGAGCAGTTCTTC	CASSQETSAYNEQFF
-	TRBD1	TRBJ1-6	TRBV7-6	TGTGCCAGCAGCGCAGGGACAGGGGGCATTACACCCCTCCACTTT	CASSAGTGGITPLHF
-	-	TRBJ1-1	TRBV7-9	TGTGCCAGCTTTCTAGGGGCGTCTGAAGCTTTCTTT	CASFLGASEAFF
once	-	TRBJ1-2	TRBV2	TGTGCCAGCAGCGAAAAAAGGGCCAGGACAGAAGAGTTC	CASSEKRARTEEF
-	-	TRBJ2-3	TRBV9	TGTGCCAGCAGCGTAGGCCTACCCACAGATACGCAGTATTTT	CASSVGLPTDTQYF
-	TRBD1	TRBJ2-2	TRBV29-1	TGCAGCGTTGCCGGGACAGGGAAGGGGGAGCTGTTTTTT	CSVAGTGKGELFF
once	TRBD1	TRBJ1-2	TRBV13	TGTGCCAGCAGCTTATCCGGACAGGGCTATGGCTACACCTTC	CASSLSGQGYGYTF
-	TRBD1	TRBJ1-1	TRBV5-1	TGTGCCAGCAGCTCACAGGGGTCGAGCACTGAAGCTTTCTTT	CASSSQGSSTEAFF
-	TRBD2	TRBJ2-7	TRBV4-3	TGCGCCAGCAGCCAAGATGTCGGGGGGAGGTCAGCCTTGTACTTC	CASSQDVGGRSALYF
-	-	TRBJ2-2	TRBV4-2	TGTGCCAGCAGCCAAGAGAGGTTCGGGGCCGGGGAGCTGTTTTTT	CASSQERFGAGELFF
few	-	TRBJ1-4	TRBV4-2	TGTGCCAGCAGCCAAGATGGAGGCGGAGGCTCCGAAAAACTGTTTTTT	CASSQDGGGGSEKLFF
-	-	TRBJ1-2	TRBV25-1	TGTGCCAGCAGTGACGCACAGCACCCCTTATCCTTC	CASSDAQHPLSF
-	TRBD1	TRBJ1-2	TRBV24-1	TGTGCCACCAGTGACAGTCCCGGGACAGGGTTACATGGCTACACCTTC	CATSDSPGTGLHGYTF
-	-	TRBJ2-3	TRBV19	TGTGCCAGTAGTATTACAGTTAGCACAGATACGCAGTATTTT	CASSITVSTDTQYF
-	-	TRBJ1-4	TRBV25-1	TGTGCCAGCACCCCGGGACTGACACTGTTTTTT	CASTPGLTLFF
-	TRBD1	TRBJ1-5	TRBV28	TGTGCCAGCACCCTTACAGGGGGCCAATCTAGCAATCAGCCCCAGCATTTT	CASTLTGGQSSNQPQHF
few	-	TRBJ1-3	TRBV2	TGTGCCAGCAGAAAGGGACTTGGCGGGGGAAACACCATATATTTT	CASRKGLGGGNTIYF
-	-	TRBJ1-4	TRBV19	TGTGCCAGTAGACTGGGCGGGACAAGCAATGAAAAACTGTTTTTT	CASRLGGTSNEKLFF
once	-	TRBJ1-2	TRBV13	TGTGCCAGCAGCCCGTCTTTGGGGGGTAAGGGCTACACCTTC	CASSPSLGGKGYTF